The clone carrying this T cell receptor (beta chain) was seen many times. Researchers made TCR beta libraries by using iRepertoire HTBI primers and running Arm-PCR on CDR3 regions. TCRdb redid the calling of the multiplex PCR reads with MiXCR, one entry per CDR3 protein. Here the sample spans about 660,000 distinct CDR3 sequences, around 30% being singletons. These data are taken from a study of regulatory T cells in long-lasting Graves disease. Time point: persistent/refractory GD, antithyroid drugs over 5 years with positive TRAb. There was RNA extracted from PBMCs, and the TCR library was made from it. The TCR sequence derives from a female donor with Graves disease. This sample comprised peripheral blood mononuclear cells (PBMCs), obtained when the disease was refractory, from a patient treated with antithyroid drugs.

The DNA of the CDR3 is TGCAGTGCTAGAGCCGCGGCGCTGTCAGCTAACTATGGCTACACCTTC. Amino acids: CSARAAALSANYGYTF. The chain employs TRBV20-1 and TRBJ1-2, with D unresolved. V gave up 1 base and J gave up 0 bases, with 15 bases separating them. Germline CDR1 is DFQATT and CDR2 is SNEGSKA (reference sequence). This CDR3 spans 16 amino acids.